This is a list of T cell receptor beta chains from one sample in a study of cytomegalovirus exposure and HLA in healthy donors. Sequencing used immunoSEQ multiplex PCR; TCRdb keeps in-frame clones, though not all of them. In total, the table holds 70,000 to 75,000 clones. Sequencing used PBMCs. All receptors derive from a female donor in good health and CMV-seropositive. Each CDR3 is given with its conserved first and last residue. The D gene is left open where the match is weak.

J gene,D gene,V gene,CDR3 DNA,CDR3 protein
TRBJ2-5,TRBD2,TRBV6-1,TGTGCCAGCGTGATAGCGGGAGAGACCCAGTACTTC,CASVIAGETQYF
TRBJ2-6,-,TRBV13,TGTGCCAGCAGCAGAACCGTAGCGTACGGGGCCAACGTCCTGACTTTC,CASSRTVAYGANVLTF
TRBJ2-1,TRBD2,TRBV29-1,TGCAGCGTTGAACTAGCGGTCTCCTACAATGAGCAGTTCTTC,CSVELAVSYNEQFF
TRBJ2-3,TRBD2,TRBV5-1,TGCGCCAGCAGCCAAGGACTAGCGGGGCTCACAGATACGCAGTATTTT,CASSQGLAGLTDTQYF
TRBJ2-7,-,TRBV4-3,TGCGCCAGCAGCCAAGAAGGCAGGGACGAGCAGTACTTC,CASSQEGRDEQYF
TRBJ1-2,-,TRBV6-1,TGTGCCAGCAGCTTGGAGAGAGAAGAGGGTGGCTACACCTTC,CASSLEREEGGYTF
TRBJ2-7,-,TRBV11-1,TGTGCCAGCAGCTTAGTCCAGGGGCCCTACGAGCAGTACTTC,CASSLVQGPYEQYF
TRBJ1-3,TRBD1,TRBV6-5,TGTGCCAGCAGTCCAAAGGTGACAGGGGTCCCCACTGTATATTTT,CASSPKVTGVPTVYF
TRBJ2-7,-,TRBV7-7,TGTGCTAGCAGCTCGATGGGGGGCGAGCAGTACTTC,CASSSMGGEQYF
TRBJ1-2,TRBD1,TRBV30,TGTGCCTGGAAACCGGCCGGGACAGGGGACTATGGCTACACCTTC,CAWKPAGTGDYGYTF
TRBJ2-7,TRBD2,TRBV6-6,TGTGCCAGCAGTTTCGGACTAGCGGGGACCTACGAGCAGTACTTC,CASSFGLAGTYEQYF
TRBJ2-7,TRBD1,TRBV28,TGTGCCAGCAGACCGACCGGGACAGGGAACTACGAGCAGTACTTC,CASRPTGTGNYEQYF
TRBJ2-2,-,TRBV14,TGTGCCAGCAGCCAAGTAGCTCTTAACACCGGGGAGCTGTTTTTT,CASSQVALNTGELFF
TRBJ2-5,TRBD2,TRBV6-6,TGTGCCAGCAGCCTCACTAGCGCCGCCCTGGCCCAGTACTTC,CASSLTSAALAQYF
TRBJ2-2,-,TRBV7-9,TGTGCCAGCAGCTTATCCGGCGGGGTGAACACCGGGGAGCTGTTTTTT,CASSLSGGVNTGELFF
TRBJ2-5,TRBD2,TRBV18,TGTGCCAGCAGAACTTCTAGCGGACCAGAGACCCAGTACTTC,CASRTSSGPETQYF
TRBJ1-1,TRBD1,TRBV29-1,TGCAGCGCCCCCGGGACAGCCAACACTGAAGCTTTCTTT,CSAPGTANTEAFF
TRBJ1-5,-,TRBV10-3,TGTGCCATCAGTGAGTCGACTCCCCAACCCCAGCATTTT,CAISESTPQPQHF
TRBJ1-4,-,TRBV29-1,TGCAGCGTTGGCAGGGCTTTTAATGAAAAACTGTTTTTT,CSVGRAFNEKLFF
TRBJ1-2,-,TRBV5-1,TGCGCCAGCAGCTTGGAAGGGGTAAATGGCTACACCTTC,CASSLEGVNGYTF
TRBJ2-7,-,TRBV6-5,TGTGCCAGCAGGACGACAGCCGCCTACGAGCAGTACTTC,CASRTTAAYEQYF
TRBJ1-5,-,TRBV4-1,TGCGCCAGCAGCCAAGATTGGGAGGCCTCCTCTAATCAGCCCCAGCATTTT,CASSQDWEASSNQPQHF
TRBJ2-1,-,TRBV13,TGTGCCAGCAGCGGAAGCGGCAATGAGCAGTTCTTC,CASSGSGNEQFF
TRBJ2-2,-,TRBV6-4,TGTGCCAGCAGTGACCTCACCGGGGAGCTGTTTTTT,CASSDLTGELFF
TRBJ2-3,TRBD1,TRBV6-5,TGTGCCAGTAGGGGACAGCTAAGCACAGATACGCAGTATTTT,CASRGQLSTDTQYF
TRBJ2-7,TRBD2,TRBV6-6,TGTGCCAGCAGTGGAGGGGGACTAGCGGGCGAGCAGTACTTC,CASSGGGLAGEQYF
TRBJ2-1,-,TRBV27,TGTGCCAGCAGTTTAGAAAGGGGCTCCTACAATGAGCAGTTCTTC,CASSLERGSYNEQFF
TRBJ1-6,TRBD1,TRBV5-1,TGCGCCAGCAGCATCCAACAGGGGAATAATTCACCCCTCCACTTT,CASSIQQGNNSPLHF
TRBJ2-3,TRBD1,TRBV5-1,TGCGCCAGCAGCCCCGGGACAGACTTCTCCACAGATACGCAGTATTTT,CASSPGTDFSTDTQYF
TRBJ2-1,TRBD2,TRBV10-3,TGTGCCATCAGTGGGGGACTAGCGGGAACCAATGAGCAGTTCTTC,CAISGGLAGTNEQFF
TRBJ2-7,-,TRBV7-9,TGTGCCAGCAGCTTAGGGGGCGGTGGACAGAACTACGAGCAGTACTTC,CASSLGGGGQNYEQYF
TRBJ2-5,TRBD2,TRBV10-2,TGCGCCAGCAGTGAAGTCCTGGCTAGCGGTCAAAAGACCCAGTACTTC,CASSEVLASGQKTQYF
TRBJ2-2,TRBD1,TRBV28,TGTGCCAGCAGTTTATCCGGGACAGGGTTTCCCGGGGAGCTGTTTTTT,CASSLSGTGFPGELFF
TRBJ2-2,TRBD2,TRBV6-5,TGTGCCAGCAGGTTGCCGGGAGGGTCCACCGGGGAGCTGTTTTTT,CASRLPGGSTGELFF
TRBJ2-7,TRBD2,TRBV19,TGTGCCAGTAGTATCGGCGGGAGGAACTACGAGCAGTACTTC,CASSIGGRNYEQYF
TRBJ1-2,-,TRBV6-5,TGTGCCAGCAGTTACTCTAGCGGGGCCCTTAACTATGGCTACACCTTC,CASSYSSGALNYGYTF
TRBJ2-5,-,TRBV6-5,TGTGCCAGCAGTTACTGGGGCAGTCAAGAGACCCAGTACTTC,CASSYWGSQETQYF
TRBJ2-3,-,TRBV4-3,TGCGCCAGCAGCCAGTTACGAGCGGGTCAGCAAACAGATACGCAGTATTTT,CASSQLRAGQQTDTQYF
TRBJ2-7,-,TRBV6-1,TGTGCCAGCACCGCTATTGTTACCTACGAGCAGTACTTC,CASTAIVTYEQYF
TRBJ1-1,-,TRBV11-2,TGTGCCAGCCTGGGGGGGATGAACACTGAAGCTTTCTTT,CASLGGMNTEAFF
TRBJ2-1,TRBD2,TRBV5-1,TGCGCCAGCAGCTCACTAGCGGGAGGAACCAATGAGCAGTTCTTC,CASSSLAGGTNEQFF
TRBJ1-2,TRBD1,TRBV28,TGTGCCAGCGGCGACAGGGGGAGCGGGTACTATGGCTACACCTTC,CASGDRGSGYYGYTF
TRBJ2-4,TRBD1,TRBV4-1,TGCGCCAGCAGCCAACGGACAGGGGACATTCAGTACTTC,CASSQRTGDIQYF
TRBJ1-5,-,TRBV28,TGTGCCAGCACCACGGGTTTACAGCCCCAGCATTTT,CASTTGLQPQHF
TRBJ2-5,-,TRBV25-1,TGTGCCAGCAGTGAGTTCCAGCGGGCACAAGAGACCCAGTACTTC,CASSEFQRAQETQYF
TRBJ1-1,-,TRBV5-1,TGCGCCAGCAGCTTTGCGGCGGGGACTCCCCGAGGGGACACTGAAGCTTTCTTT,CASSFAAGTPRGDTEAFF